This T cell receptor (beta chain) was found in a study of regulatory T cells in long-lasting Graves disease. Whole-study results and caveats: New patients shared some 970 public clonotypes, fewer than the roughly 3,000 shared by persistent patients. Persistent disease favored TRBV28, TRBJ1-2 and TRBJ2-5.

According to the study, TCR beta libraries were built with iRepertoire HTBI primers and CDR3-region Arm-PCR. TCRdb reanalysed the multiplex PCR reads using MiXCR and keeps one entry per CDR3 protein. The repertoire holds about 220,000 distinct CDR3 sequences, with around 20% as singletons. This clonotype occurred many times. The antigen is undetermined. Time point here: newly diagnosed GD, antithyroid drugs for less than 3 months. Extracted PBMC RNA gave rise to the TCR library. Germline loops: CDR1 DFQATT, CDR2 SNEGSKA (reference sequence). V shed 2 bases and J 5 bases; nucleotides not matched to a gene: 3. The CDR3 totals 14 residues.

The chain is built from TRBV20-1 and TRBJ2-1; TRBD2 agrees at 10 bases. The origin of this receptor is a female donor with Graves disease. The sequences come from peripheral blood mononuclear cells (PBMCs), collected at new diagnosis, from a patient treated with antithyroid drugs. This chain's CDR3 is CSARLAGDHNEQFF. CDR3 in DNA: TGCAGTGCTAGACTAGCGGGAGACCACAATGAGCAGTTCTTC.